This T cell receptor (beta chain) comes out of a study of cytomegalovirus exposure and HLA in healthy donors. Across the whole study: The study's early data release held about 85 million unique TCRs from HLA-typed donors. In terms of ancestry, the Caucasian-associated cluster contained 75% to 90% of the 398 genotyped donors. Study-wide results and limits: Being productive about 87% or about 30% of the time was typical of most TCR beta V segments in an earlier analysis.

Healthy bone marrow donors made up the cohort. 13 Jbeta primers and 60 Vbeta primers were used for the PCR. The data were produced by immunoSEQ multiplex PCR, yet TCRdb's version contains in-frame clones alone and is incomplete. The sample lists about 240,000 clones, roughly 87% occurring once. Losses at the gene ends were 4 bases for V and 10 bases for J; bases not matched to a gene: 17. Germline V gives CDR1 WNHNN, CDR2 SYGVQD (reference sequence). The CDR3 spans 17 residues. About this clone: As yet, its antigen is unknown.

Sequencing used PBMCs. The V call is TRBV10-1, the J call TRBJ2-1, with 9 bases that match TRBD2. This TCR was recovered from a woman in her forties in good health and CMV-seropositive. The CDR3 DNA reads as TGCGCCAGCAGTGCCGAAGGGAGGCGGGGGGGCCCGTGGGAGCAGTTCTTC. This codes for CASSAEGRRGGPWEQFF.